The rows below give T cell receptor beta chains drawn from one sample of a study of blood T cells in healthy people across ages. TCRdb fed the 5' RACE reads into MiXCR, producing one record per CDR3 protein. The sample shows about 1.7 million distinct CDR3 sequences, under 30% of them seen only once. Sample: blood. The receptors originated from a woman in her 30s in good health. Both conserved end residues are part of each CDR3. The D gene is left open where the match is weak. The size field is filled for only some rows; it gives once, few, many or a size class.

DNA | CDR3 | V | size | D | J
TGCAGCGGCGACTCAGGGTACCACAATGAGCAGTTCTTC | CSGDSGYHNEQFF | TRBV29-1 | . | . | TRBJ2-1
TGTGCCATCAGGACCGGGACAGGGGACGACGAGCAGTACTTC | CAIRTGTGDDEQYF | TRBV10-3 | few | TRBD1 | TRBJ2-7
TGTGCCAGCCAACAGGGCGTAAAGCCCCAGCATTTT | CASQQGVKPQHF | TRBV21-1 | . | . | TRBJ1-5
TGTGCCAGCAGTTACGGGGAACAAGATACGCAGTATTTT | CASSYGEQDTQYF | TRBV6-5 | few | . | TRBJ2-3
TGTGCCAGCAGCTTATATGACACAGATACGCAGTATTTT | CASSLYDTDTQYF | TRBV7-3 | many | . | TRBJ2-3
TGCGCCAGCGAGGGGTCCCGGGACAGGGTCCGAGGCACCGGGGAGCTGTTTTTT | CASEGSRDRVRGTGELFF | TRBV10-2 | . | TRBD1 | TRBJ2-2
TGTGCCAGCAGCCTGATGCCGGGACAGCACATGAACACTGAAGCTTTCTTT | CASSLMPGQHMNTEAFF | TRBV3-1 | few | TRBD1 | TRBJ1-1
TGTGCCAGCAGCCGCGGGGGATCCTTAAATCAGCCCCGGCATTTT | CASSRGGSLNQPRHF | TRBV6-2/TRBV6-3 | once | . | TRBJ1-5
TGTGCCAGCAGTACAACAGGGGGGCGTAACTATGGCTACACCTTC | CASSTTGGRNYGYTF | TRBV6-5 | many | TRBD1 | TRBJ1-2
TGTGCCACCAGTGATTCGTTGGGACAGGGGGCTAACAATGAGCAGTTCTTC | CATSDSLGQGANNEQFF | TRBV24-1 | few | TRBD1 | TRBJ2-1
TGCGCCAGCAGCCCGGCCGTAGGTACTAATTCACCCCTCCACTTT | CASSPAVGTNSPLHF | TRBV5-1 | few | . | TRBJ1-6
TGCAGCGTTGAAAAGGCGGGACAGGGGTACGAGCAGTACTTC | CSVEKAGQGYEQYF | TRBV29-1 | few | TRBD1 | TRBJ2-7
TGTGCTAGTGGTTTGGTTAGCGGGAGTAACGGTGAGCAGTTCTTC | CASGLVSGSNGEQFF | TRBV12-5 | . | TRBD2 | TRBJ2-1
TGTGCCATCAGTTATACAGGGGAAGCTTCACCCCTCCACTTT | CAISYTGEASPLHF | TRBV10-3 | . | TRBD1 | TRBJ1-6